Following are 9 T cell receptor beta chains from one sample sequenced in a study of cytomegalovirus exposure and HLA in healthy donors. The method was immunoSEQ multiplex PCR; TCRdb's version includes in-frame clones alone and lacks a portion of them. Of over 250,000 clones in the sample, about nine tenths were seen once. The sample comprised PBMCs. These receptor sequences come from a woman between 25 and 40 years old in good health and CMV-seropositive.

This clone was observed once. The rearrangement links TRBV5-6 to TRBJ2-5; tentative D call: TRBD1 (7 bases). CDR3 length: 16 amino acids. V was cut by 2 bases and J by 2 bases, with 16 bases left in between. Germline V gene lookup returns CDR1 SGHDT and CDR2 YYEEEE. CDR3 sequence reads: CASSFRAGGTQETQYF. In nucleotides, the CDR3 is TGTGCCAGCAGCTTTAGGGCAGGGGGGACGCAAGAGACCCAGTACTTC.

This clone occurred once. The chain has TRBV11-3 and TRBJ2-1, with 7 bases lining up with TRBD2. Germline loops: CDR1 SGHNT, CDR2 YENEEA. The CDR3 spans 16 residues. The V and J ends lost 4 bases and 0 bases, in that order; junction bases with no gene match: 6. DNA of the CDR3: TGTGCCAGCAGCTCCCAAGCGGGGAGCTCCTACAATGAGCAGTTCTTC. It is translated as CASSSQAGSSYNEQFF.

The chain combines TRBV30 with TRBJ2-5, with TRBD2 as a possible D gene (7 bases). Trimming took off 6 bases at V and 2 bases at J, with 16 bases between the two ends. The CDR3 has 14 residues. Germline V gene lookup returns CDR1 GTSNPN and CDR2 SVGIG (reference sequence). The CDR3 sequence is CACIPGGLQETQYF. CDR3 nucleotides: TGTGCCTGCATCCCCGGGGGGCTGCAAGAGACCCAGTACTTC.

The CDR3 protein is CASSPVQGKLFF. The CDR3, as DNA: TGTGCCAGCAGCCCGGTCCAGGGAAAACTGTTTTTT. The chain combines TRBV5-6 with TRBJ1-4; D is perhaps TRBD1 (5 bases). The CDR3 has 12 amino acids. V shed 4 bases and J shed 10 bases, with 11 bases lying between them. The germline CDR1 and CDR2 sequences are SGHDT and YYEEEE.

The CDR3 coding sequence is TGCAGCGTTGACGACGTACAGCCTCCCCTCTACAATGAGCAGTTCTTC. Its protein is CSVDDVQPPLYNEQFF. The chain links TRBV29-1 to TRBJ2-1, with D uncertain. Germline CDR1 SQVTM, CDR2 ANQGSEA. V was clipped by 3 bases and J by 3 bases, with 18 bases between them. This CDR3 is built from 16 residues.

The chain carries TRBV2 and TRBJ1-2, with 11 positions matching TRBD1. Germline V gene sequence: CDR1 SNHLY, CDR2 FYNNEI. V was clipped by 5 bases and J by 7 bases; unmatched bases: 9. The CDR3 totals 15 residues. Written as DNA, the CDR3 is TGTGCCAGCAGTCCTCGGGACAGGGGGATTGGTGGCTACACCTTC. Translation: CASSPRDRGIGGYTF.

The CDR3 DNA follows: TGTGCCAGCAAGAGCCGGGACGGACACTATGGCTACACCTTC. It translates to CASKSRDGHYGYTF. The chain links TRBV28 to TRBJ1-2; TRBD1 might be the D (5 bases). From germline, CDR1 is MDHEN and CDR2 SYDVKM. The CDR3 covers 14 residues. V lost 7 bases and J lost 3, with 15 bases in between.

The chain combines TRBV10-3 with TRBJ2-2, with TRBD1 matching over 8 bases. The CDR3 is 18 amino acids. V shed 4 bases and J 3 bases; nucleotides not matched to a gene: 13. Germline V gives CDR1 ENHRY, CDR2 SYGVKD. As DNA, the CDR3 is TGTGCCATCAGTGGGCGGACAGGGCCCGCTGGAGACACCGGGGAGCTGTTTTTT. Translated, it gives CAISGRTGPAGDTGELFF.

V and J are TRBV19 and TRBJ2-6, with a possible D match to TRBD2 (6 bases). CDR1 and CDR2 (germline): LNHDA, SQIVND (reference sequence). The CDR3 consists of 16 residues. Trimming removed 2 bases at V and 2 bases at J, with 10 bases between. This chain's CDR3 is CASSIRGGTGANVLTF. CDR3 sequence (DNA): TGTGCCAGTAGTATACGAGGAGGGACTGGGGCCAACGTCCTGACTTTC.